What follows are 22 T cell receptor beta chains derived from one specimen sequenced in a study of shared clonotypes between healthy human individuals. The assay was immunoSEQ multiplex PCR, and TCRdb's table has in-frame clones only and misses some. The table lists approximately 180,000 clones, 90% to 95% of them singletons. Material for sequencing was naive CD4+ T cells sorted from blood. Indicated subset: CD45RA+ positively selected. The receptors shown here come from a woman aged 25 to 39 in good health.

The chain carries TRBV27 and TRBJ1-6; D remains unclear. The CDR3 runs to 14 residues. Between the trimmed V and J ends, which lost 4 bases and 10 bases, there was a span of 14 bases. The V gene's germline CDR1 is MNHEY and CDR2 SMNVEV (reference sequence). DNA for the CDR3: TGTGCCAGCAGTTCCGATTCCTCGCGGTCACCCCTCCACTTT. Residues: CASSSDSSRSPLHF.

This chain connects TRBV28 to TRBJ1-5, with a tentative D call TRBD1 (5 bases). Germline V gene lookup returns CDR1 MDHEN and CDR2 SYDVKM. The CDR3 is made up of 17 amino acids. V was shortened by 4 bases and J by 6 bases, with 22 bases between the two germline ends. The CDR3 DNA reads TGTGCCAGCAGTTCAGATAGGGGAGACGGGCGGGGTCAGCCCCAGCATTTT. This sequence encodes CASSSDRGDGRGQPQHF.

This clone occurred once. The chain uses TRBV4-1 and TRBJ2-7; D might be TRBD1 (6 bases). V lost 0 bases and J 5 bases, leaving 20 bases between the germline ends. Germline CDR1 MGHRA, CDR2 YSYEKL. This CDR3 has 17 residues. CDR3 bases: TGCGCCAGCAGCCAAGATCGATGGGCAGGGGTCGAGAACGAGCAGTACTTC. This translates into CASSQDRWAGVENEQYF.

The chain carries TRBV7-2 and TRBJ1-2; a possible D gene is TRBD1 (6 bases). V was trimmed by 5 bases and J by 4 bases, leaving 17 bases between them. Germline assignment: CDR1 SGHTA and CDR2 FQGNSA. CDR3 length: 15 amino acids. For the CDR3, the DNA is TGTGCCAGCAGCAAACAGGGTCAATTGGGCTATGGCTACACCTTC. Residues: CASSKQGQLGYGYTF. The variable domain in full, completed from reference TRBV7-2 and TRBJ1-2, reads GAGVSQSPSNKVTEKGKDVELRCDPISGHTALYWYRQSLGQGLEFLIYFQGNSAPDKSGLPSDRFSAERTGGSVSTLTIQRTQQEDSAVYLCASSKQGQLGYGYTFGSGTRLTVV.

The CDR3 DNA reads TGTGCCAGCTCACCCAGGGGCTCCTTTTTCTACGAGCAGTACTTC. It translates to CASSPRGSFFYEQYF. The chain is built from TRBV18 and TRBJ2-5; D possibly corresponds to TRBD1 (6 bases). The end of the DNA aligns better with TRBJ2-7, so the J call may be wrong. Germline V gene data show CDR1 as KGHSH and CDR2 as LQKENI. CDR3 length equals 15 residues.

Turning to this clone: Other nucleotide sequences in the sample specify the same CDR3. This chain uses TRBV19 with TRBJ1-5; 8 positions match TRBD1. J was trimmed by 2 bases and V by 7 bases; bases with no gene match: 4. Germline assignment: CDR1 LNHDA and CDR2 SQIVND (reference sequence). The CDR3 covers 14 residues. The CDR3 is CASTGQGGNQPQHF. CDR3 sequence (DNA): TGTGCCAGTACTGGACAGGGTGGCAATCAGCCCCAGCATTTT.

CDR3 DNA: TGTGCCAGCAGCTGGAGGGACCAGGGGTTCCGCTACGAGCAGTACTTC. Its translation: CASSWRDQGFRYEQYF. The rearrangement links TRBV5-8 to TRBJ2-7, with D tentatively TRBD1 or TRBD2 (6 bases each). The CDR3 length is 16 residues. Germline V CDR1 and CDR2: SGHTS, YDEGEE. Deletions cut 3 bases from V and 3 bases from J, with 19 bases between.

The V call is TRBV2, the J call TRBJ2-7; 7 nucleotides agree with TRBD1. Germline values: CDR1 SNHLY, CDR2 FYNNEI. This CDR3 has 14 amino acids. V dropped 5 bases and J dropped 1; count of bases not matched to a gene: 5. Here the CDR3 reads CASSPDRRSYEQYF. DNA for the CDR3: TGTGCCAGCAGTCCGGACAGGAGGTCCTACGAGCAGTACTTC.

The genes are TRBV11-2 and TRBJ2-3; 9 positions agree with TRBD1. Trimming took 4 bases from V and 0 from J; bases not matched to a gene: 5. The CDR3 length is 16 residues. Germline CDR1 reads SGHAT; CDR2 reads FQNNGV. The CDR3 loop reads CASSSYRGLSTDTQYF. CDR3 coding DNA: TGTGCCAGCAGCTCGTACAGGGGGCTAAGCACAGATACGCAGTATTTT.

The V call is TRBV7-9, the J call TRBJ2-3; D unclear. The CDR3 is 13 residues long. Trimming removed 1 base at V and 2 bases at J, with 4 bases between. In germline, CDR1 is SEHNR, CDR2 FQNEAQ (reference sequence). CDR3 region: CASSLGDTDTQYF. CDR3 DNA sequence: TGTGCCAGCAGCTTAGGCGACACAGATACGCAGTATTTT.

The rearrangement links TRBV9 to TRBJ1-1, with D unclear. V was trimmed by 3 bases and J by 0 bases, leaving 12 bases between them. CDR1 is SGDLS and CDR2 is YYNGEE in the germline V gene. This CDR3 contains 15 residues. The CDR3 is CASSAQTRVNTEAFF. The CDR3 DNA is TGTGCCAGCAGCGCACAAACTAGGGTGAACACTGAAGCTTTCTTT. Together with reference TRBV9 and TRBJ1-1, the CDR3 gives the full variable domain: DSGVTQTPKHLITATGQRVTLRCSPRSGDLSVYWYQQSLDQGLQFLIQYYNGEERAKGNILERFSAQQFPDLHSELNLSSLELGDSALYFCASSAQTRVNTEAFFGQGTRLTVV.

For the CDR3, the DNA is TGTGCCAGCAGTCCTCTGGGGGCAGAACAGCCCCAGCATTTT. It yields the protein CASSPLGAEQPQHF. The V gene is TRBV6-6, the J gene TRBJ1-5; a possible D gene is TRBD1 (6 bases). The ends were cut back, 5 bases at V and 7 bases at J, with 15 bases in the middle. The CDR3 consists of 14 residues. Germline loops: CDR1 MNHNY, CDR2 SVGAGI (reference sequence).

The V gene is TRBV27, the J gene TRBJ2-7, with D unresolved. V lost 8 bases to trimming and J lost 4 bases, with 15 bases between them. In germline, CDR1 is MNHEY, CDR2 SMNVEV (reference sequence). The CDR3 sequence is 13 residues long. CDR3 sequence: CASAQYGLYEQYF. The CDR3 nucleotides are TGTGCCAGCGCGCAGTATGGGCTTTACGAGCAGTACTTC.

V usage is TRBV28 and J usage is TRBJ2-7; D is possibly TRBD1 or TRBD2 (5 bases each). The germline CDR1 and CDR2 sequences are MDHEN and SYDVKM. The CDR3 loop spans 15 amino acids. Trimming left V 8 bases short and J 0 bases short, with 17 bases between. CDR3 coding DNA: TGTGCCAGCGTGGGTTCGGGGACCTCCTCCTACGAGCAGTACTTC. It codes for CASVGSGTSSYEQYF.

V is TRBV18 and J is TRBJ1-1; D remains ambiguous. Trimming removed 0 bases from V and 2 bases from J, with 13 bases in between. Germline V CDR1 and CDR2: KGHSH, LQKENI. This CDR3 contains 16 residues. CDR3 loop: CASSPPNGLVNTEAFF. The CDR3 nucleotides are TGTGCCAGCTCACCACCGAACGGGCTCGTTAACACTGAAGCTTTCTTT. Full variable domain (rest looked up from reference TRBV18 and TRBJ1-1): NAGVMQNPRHLVRRRGQEARLRCSPMKGHSHVYWYRQLPEEGLKFMVYLQKENIIDESGMPKERFSAEFPKEGPSILRIQQVVRGDSAAYFCASSPPNGLVNTEAFFGQGTRLTVV.

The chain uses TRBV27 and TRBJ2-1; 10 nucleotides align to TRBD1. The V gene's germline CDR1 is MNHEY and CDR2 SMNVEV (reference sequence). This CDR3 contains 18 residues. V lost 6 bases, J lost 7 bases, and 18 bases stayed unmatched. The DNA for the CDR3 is TGTGCCAGCAGCATCAGAGGGCCCGGGACAGGGGTGGGAAATGAGCAGTTCTTC. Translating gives CASSIRGPGTGVGNEQFF.

The CDR3 nucleotides read TGTGCCAGCAGTTCCCGGACGTACCGAGGGGGCTTCAATCAGCCCCAGCATTTT. This sequence encodes CASSSRTYRGGFNQPQHF. The rearrangement joins TRBV28 to TRBJ1-5; 7 nucleotides line up with TRBD1. Unmatched junction bases numbered 15, after V lost 4 bases and J lost 3 bases. This CDR3 spans 18 amino acids. Germline CDR1 MDHEN, CDR2 SYDVKM.

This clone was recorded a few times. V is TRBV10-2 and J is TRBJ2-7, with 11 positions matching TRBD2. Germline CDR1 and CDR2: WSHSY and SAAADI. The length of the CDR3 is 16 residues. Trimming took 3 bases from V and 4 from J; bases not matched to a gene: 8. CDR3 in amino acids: CASSDSRLAGLYEQYF. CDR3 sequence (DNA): TGCGCCAGCAGTGACTCCCGACTAGCGGGACTTTACGAGCAGTACTTC.

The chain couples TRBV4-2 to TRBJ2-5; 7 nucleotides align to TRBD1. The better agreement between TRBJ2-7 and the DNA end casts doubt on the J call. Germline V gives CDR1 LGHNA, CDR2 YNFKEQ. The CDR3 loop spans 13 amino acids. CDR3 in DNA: TGTGCCAGCAGCCTTGGGACAGCCTACGAGCAGTACTTC. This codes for CASSLGTAYEQYF.

CDR3 DNA sequence: TGTGCCAGCAGCAGTCCGGGACTAGCGGGGAGCTACGAGCAGTACTTC. Encoded protein: CASSSPGLAGSYEQYF. The chain couples TRBV28 to TRBJ2-7; the match to TRBD2 covers 13 bases. This CDR3 spans 16 amino acids. With V trimmed by 6 bases and J by 3 bases, 8 bases remained unmatched. From germline, CDR1 is MDHEN and CDR2 SYDVKM. Complete variable domain (other parts from reference TRBV28 and TRBJ2-7): DVKVTQSSRYLVKRTGEKVFLECVQDMDHENMFWYRQDPGLGLRLIYFSYDVKMKEKGDIPEGYSVSREKKERFSLILESASTNQTSMYLCASSSPGLAGSYEQYFGPGTRLTVT.

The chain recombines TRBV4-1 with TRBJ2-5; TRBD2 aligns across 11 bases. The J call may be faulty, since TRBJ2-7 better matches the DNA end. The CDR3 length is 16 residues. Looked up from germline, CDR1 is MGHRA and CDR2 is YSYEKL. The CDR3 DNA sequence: TGCGCCAGCAGCCAAGGTAGCGGGAGGGCTTTCTACGAGCAGTACTTC. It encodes CASSQGSGRAFYEQYF.

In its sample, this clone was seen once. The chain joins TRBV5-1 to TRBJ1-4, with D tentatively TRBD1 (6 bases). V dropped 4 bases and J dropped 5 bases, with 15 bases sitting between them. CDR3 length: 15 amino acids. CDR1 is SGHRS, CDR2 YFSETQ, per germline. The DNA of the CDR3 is TGCGCCAGCAGCCCGTTGACAGGATCAAATGAAAAACTGTTTTTT. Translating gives CASSPLTGSNEKLFF.